This T cell receptor (beta chain) was recovered during a study of blood T cells in healthy people across ages. Study-level points and caveats: Measured against age, TCR beta diversity per million T cells decreased in a roughly linear manner. There was a strong correlation between TCR beta diversity and naive T cell percentage. Among long-lived donors, naive CD4+ cells were more numerous and diversity higher than in aged donors.

A sample-barcoded 5' primer and a J-beta primer mix were used in a second PCR of roughly 7 to 11 cycles. Using its own MiXCR run on the 5' RACE reads, TCRdb lists one record per CDR3 protein. This table has some 1.7 million distinct CDR3 sequences, 28% appearing once. The CDR3 runs 16 residues. The V and J ends lost 3 bases and 11 bases, in that order; junction bases with no gene match: 15. CDR1 is KGHDR, CDR2 SFDVKD, per germline. Comment on this clonotype: Antigen unknown.

In terms of origin and age, donors were healthy Caucasian individuals from Russia aged about 6 to 90. The sequence derives from a woman under 40 in good health. Sequences were obtained from blood. This sequence joins TRBV24-1 and TRBJ2-5, with 9 bases that match TRBD1. The CDR3 nucleotides are TGTGCCACCAGTGATCACCGGGACAGGGCGACCAATGAGCAGTACTTC. Translated: CATSDHRDRATNEQYF.